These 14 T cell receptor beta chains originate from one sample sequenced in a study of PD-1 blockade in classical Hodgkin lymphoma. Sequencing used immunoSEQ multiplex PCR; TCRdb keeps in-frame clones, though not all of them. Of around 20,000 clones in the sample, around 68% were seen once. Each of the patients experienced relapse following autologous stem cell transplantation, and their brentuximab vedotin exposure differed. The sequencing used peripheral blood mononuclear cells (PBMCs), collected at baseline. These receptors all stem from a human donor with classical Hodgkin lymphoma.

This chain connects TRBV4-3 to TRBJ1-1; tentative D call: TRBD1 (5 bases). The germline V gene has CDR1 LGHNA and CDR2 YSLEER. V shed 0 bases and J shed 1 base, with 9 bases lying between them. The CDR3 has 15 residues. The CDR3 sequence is CASSQDWGANTEAFF. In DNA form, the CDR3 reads TGCGCCAGCAGCCAAGATTGGGGCGCGAACACTGAAGCTTTCTTT.

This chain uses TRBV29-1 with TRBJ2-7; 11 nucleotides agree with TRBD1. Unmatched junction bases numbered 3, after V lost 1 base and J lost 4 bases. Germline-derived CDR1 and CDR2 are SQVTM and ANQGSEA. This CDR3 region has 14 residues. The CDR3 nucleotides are TGCAGCGTTGAAGGGGGGACAGGGGGTTACGAGCAGTACTTC. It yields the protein CSVEGGTGGYEQYF.

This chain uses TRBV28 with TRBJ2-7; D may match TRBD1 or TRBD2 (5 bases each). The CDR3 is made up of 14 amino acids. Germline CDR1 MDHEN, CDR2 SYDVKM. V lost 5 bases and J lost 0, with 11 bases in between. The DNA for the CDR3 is TGTGCCAGCAGTCGTCCGGGGCCCTCCTACGAGCAGTACTTC. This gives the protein CASSRPGPSYEQYF.

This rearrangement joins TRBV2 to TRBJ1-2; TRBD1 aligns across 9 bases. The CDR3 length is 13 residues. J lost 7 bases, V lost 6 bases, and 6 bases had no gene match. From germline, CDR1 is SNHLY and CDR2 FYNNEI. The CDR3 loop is CASSPGQGSGYTF. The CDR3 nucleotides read TGTGCCAGCAGCCCGGGACAGGGAAGTGGCTACACCTTC.

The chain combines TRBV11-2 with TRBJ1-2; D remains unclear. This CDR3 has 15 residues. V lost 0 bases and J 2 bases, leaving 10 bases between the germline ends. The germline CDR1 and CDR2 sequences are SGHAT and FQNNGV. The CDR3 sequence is CASSLDTFPNYGYTF. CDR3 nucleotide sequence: TGTGCCAGCAGCTTAGATACGTTCCCGAACTATGGCTACACCTTC.

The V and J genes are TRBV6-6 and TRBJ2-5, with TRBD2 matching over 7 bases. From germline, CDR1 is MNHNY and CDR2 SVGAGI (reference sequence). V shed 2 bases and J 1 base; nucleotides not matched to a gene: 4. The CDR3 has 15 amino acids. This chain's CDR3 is CASSYREGSQETQYF. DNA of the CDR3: TGTGCCAGCAGTTACAGGGAGGGGAGCCAAGAGACCCAGTACTTC.

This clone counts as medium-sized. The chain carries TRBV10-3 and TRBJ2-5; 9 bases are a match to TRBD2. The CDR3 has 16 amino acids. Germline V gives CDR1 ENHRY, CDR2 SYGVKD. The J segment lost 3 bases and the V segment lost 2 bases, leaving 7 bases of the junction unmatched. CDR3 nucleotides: TGTGCCATCAGTGAGCCGCGGGGGGGCATGGAAGAGACCCAGTACTTC. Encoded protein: CAISEPRGGMEETQYF.

In DNA form, the CDR3 reads TGCAGCGTTGAGCGGGGGGACACAGATACGCAGTATTTT. Its translation is CSVERGDTDTQYF. V gene TRBV29-1 combines with J gene TRBJ2-3; TRBD2 matches 8 bases. After removal of 3 bases from V and 2 bases from J, the junction contained 1 base not matched to a gene. This CDR3 contains 13 residues. Per the germline V gene, CDR1 is SQVTM and CDR2 is ANQGSEA.

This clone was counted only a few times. The CDR3 sequence is CSVDRTETQYF. In nucleotides, the CDR3 is TGCAGCGTAGACAGGACAGAGACCCAGTACTTC. The rearrangement uses TRBV29-1 and TRBJ2-5; weak D call: TRBD1 (6 bases). The germline V and J ends were trimmed by 6 bases and 4 bases, with 9 bases remaining between them. This CDR3 contains 11 residues. Germline CDR1 SQVTM, CDR2 ANQGSEA.

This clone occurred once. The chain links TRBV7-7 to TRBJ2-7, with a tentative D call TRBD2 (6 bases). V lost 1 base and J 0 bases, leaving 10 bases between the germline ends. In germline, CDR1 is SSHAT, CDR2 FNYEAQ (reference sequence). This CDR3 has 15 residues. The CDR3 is CASSLGVGSSYEQYF. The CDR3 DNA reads TGTGCCAGCAGCTTAGGAGTCGGGAGCTCCTACGAGCAGTACTTC. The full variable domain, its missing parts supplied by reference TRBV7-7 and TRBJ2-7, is GAGVSQSPRYKVTKRGQDVTLRCDPISSHATLYWYQQALGQGPEFLTYFNYEAQPDKSGLPSDRFSAERPEGSISTLTIQRTEQRDSAMYRCASSLGVGSSYEQYFGPGTRLTVT.

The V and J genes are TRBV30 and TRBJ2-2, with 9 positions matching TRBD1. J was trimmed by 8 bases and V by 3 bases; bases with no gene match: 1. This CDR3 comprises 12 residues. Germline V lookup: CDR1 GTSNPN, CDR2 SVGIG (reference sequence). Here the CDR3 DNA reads TGTGCCTGGAGGGACAGGGGAGGGGAGCTGTTTTTT. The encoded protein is CAWRDRGGELFF.

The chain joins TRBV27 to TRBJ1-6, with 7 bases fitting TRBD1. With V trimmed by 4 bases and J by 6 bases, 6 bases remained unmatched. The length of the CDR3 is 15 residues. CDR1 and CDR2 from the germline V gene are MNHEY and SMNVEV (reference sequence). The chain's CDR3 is CASSSGQVVNSPLHF. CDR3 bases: TGTGCCAGCAGTTCTGGACAGGTGGTTAATTCACCCCTCCACTTT.

CDR3 region: CASSQEEGLAGAPGRETQYF. CDR3 nucleotides: TGCGCCAGCAGCCAAGAAGAAGGCCTAGCGGGGGCCCCCGGCCGAGAGACCCAGTACTTC. The chain carries TRBV4-1 and TRBJ2-5, with 10 bases identical to TRBD2. The germline V gene has CDR1 MGHRA and CDR2 YSYEKL. The V gene end was trimmed by 0 bases and the J gene end by 4 bases; junction bases not matched to a gene: 17. The CDR3 totals 20 residues.

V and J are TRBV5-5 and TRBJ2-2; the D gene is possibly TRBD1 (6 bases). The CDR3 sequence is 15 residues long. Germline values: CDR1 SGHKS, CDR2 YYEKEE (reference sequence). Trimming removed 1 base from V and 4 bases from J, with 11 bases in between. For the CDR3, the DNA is TGTGCCAGCAGCTTGAACAGGGTAGGCACCGGGGAGCTGTTTTTT. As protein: CASSLNRVGTGELFF.